Listed here are 9 T cell receptor beta chains from one sample, sequenced in a study of T cell responses to AZD1222 COVID-19 vaccine. Assay: immunoSEQ multiplex PCR; the TCRdb copy retains only in-frame clones and omits some. The table records around 80,000 clones, 83% of them present only once. Source: peripheral blood, taken 28 days after the second AZD1222 dose. Every receptor here comes from an adult who received the AZD1222 COVID-19 vaccine.

The V call is TRBV29-1, the J call TRBJ1-2; 10 nucleotides agree with TRBD1. The CDR3 has 13 residues. Germline V gene lookup returns CDR1 SQVTM and CDR2 ANQGSEA. V lost 5 bases and J lost 8; bases outside the gene matches: 8. The CDR3 reads CSVPPGQGSGYTF. CDR3 nucleotides: TGCAGCGTTCCTCCGGGACAGGGGAGCGGCTACACCTTC.

This chain connects TRBV6-5 to TRBJ2-3; no clear D. The CDR3 loop spans 13 amino acids. From germline, CDR1 is MNHEY and CDR2 SVGAGI. Trimming left V 10 bases short and J 0 bases short, with 11 bases between. Written as DNA, the CDR3 is TGTGCCATTGGACGGATTAGCACAGATACGCAGTATTTT. This encodes CAIGRISTDTQYF.

This chain uses TRBV25-1 with TRBJ1-6; tentative D call: TRBD1 (6 bases). Trimming removed 2 bases from V and 9 bases from J, with 11 bases in between. Per the germline V gene, CDR1 is MGHDK and CDR2 is SYGVNS. The CDR3 spans 14 residues. The CDR3 sequence: CASSETGFSSPLHF. In DNA, the CDR3 is TGTGCCAGCAGTGAAACAGGGTTTAGTTCACCCCTCCACTTT. Combining the CDR3 with reference TRBV25-1 and TRBJ1-6 gives the whole variable domain EADIYQTPRYLVIGTGKKITLECSQTMGHDKMYWYQQDPGMELHLIHYSYGVNSTEKGDLSSESTVSRIRTEHFPLTLESARPSHTSQYLCASSETGFSSPLHFGNGTRLTVT.

This clone appeared once. This chain connects TRBV27 to TRBJ1-1; weak D call: TRBD1 (5 bases). The CDR3 contains 12 residues. Germline V gives CDR1 MNHEY, CDR2 SMNVEV (reference sequence). Trimming removed 2 bases at V and 11 bases at J, with 12 bases between. CDR3 sequence (DNA): TGTGCCAGCAGTTTACAGGGATTTCAGGCTTTCTTT. Translating gives CASSLQGFQAFF.

The chain combines TRBV30 with TRBJ1-1; weak D call: TRBD1 (6 bases). V lost 2 bases and J 7 bases, leaving 17 bases between the germline ends. The CDR3 sequence is 14 residues long. Per germline, CDR1 GTSNPN and CDR2 SVGIG (reference sequence). The CDR3 sequence: CAWSPPPEDSEAFF. CDR3 coding DNA: TGTGCCTGGAGTCCCCCACCCGAGGACAGTGAAGCTTTCTTT. The entire variable domain, with the rest obtained from reference TRBV30 and TRBJ1-1, is as follows: SQTIHQWPATLVQPVGSPLSLECTVEGTSNPNLYWYRQAAGRGLQLLFYSVGIGQISSEVPQNLSASRPQDRQFILSSKKLLLSDSGFYLCAWSPPPEDSEAFFGQGTRLTVV.

The chain joins TRBV27 to TRBJ1-1; 9 bases fit TRBD1. Trimming at V came to 6 bases and at J to 0 bases, leaving 5 bases not matched to a gene. Germline V gives CDR1 MNHEY, CDR2 SMNVEV (reference sequence). This CDR3 region has 15 residues. The CDR3: CASSWGQGLNTEAFF. The CDR3 bases are TGTGCCAGCAGCTGGGGACAGGGCCTGAACACTGAAGCTTTCTTT.

This chain joins TRBV29-1 and TRBJ2-1; 8 bases agree with TRBD2. V dropped 4 bases and J dropped 0; count of bases not matched to a gene: 11. The CDR3 runs 17 residues. Germline loops: CDR1 SQVTM, CDR2 ANQGSEA. The CDR3 DNA reads as TGCAGCGTTGGAAGGGCAAAAAGCGGGAGCTCCTACAATGAGCAGTTCTTC. Protein product: CSVGRAKSGSSYNEQFF.

The chain employs TRBV6-5 and TRBJ2-7; maybe TRBD1 (6 bases). Trimming removed 6 bases from V and 2 bases from J, with 14 bases in between. The CDR3 totals 14 residues. From germline, CDR1 is MNHEY and CDR2 SVGAGI. The CDR3 DNA sequence: TGTGCCAGCAGGGACCGGGACACTACCTACGAGCAGTACTTC. Its protein is CASRDRDTTYEQYF.

This clone was detected only once. The chain employs TRBV28 and TRBJ1-5, with D possibly being TRBD1 (5 bases). This CDR3 has 15 residues. Germline-derived CDR1 and CDR2 are MDHEN and SYDVKM. V gave up 7 bases and J gave up 2 bases, with 15 bases separating them. This CDR3 reads CASNSGGDGNQPQHF. DNA of the CDR3: TGTGCCAGCAATTCGGGGGGGGATGGCAATCAGCCCCAGCATTTT.